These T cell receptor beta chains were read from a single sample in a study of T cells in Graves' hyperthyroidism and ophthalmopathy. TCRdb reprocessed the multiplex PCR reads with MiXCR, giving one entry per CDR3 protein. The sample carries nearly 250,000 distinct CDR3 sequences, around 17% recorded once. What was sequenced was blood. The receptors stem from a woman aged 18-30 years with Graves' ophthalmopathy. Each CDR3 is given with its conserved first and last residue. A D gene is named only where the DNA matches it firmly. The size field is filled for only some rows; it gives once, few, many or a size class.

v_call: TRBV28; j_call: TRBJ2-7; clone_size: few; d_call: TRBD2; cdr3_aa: CASRGLAGQYEQYF; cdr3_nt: TGTGCCAGCAGGGGACTAGCGGGTCAATACGAGCAGTACTTC
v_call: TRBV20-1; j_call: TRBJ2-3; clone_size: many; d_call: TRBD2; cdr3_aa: CRVSSGRNTDTQYF; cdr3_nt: TGCAGGGTTTCTAGCGGGCGAAACACAGATACGCAGTATTTT
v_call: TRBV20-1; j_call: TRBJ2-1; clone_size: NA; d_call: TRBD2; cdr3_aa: CSARDAGGLAGGGGNEQFF; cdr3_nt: TGCAGTGCTAGAGATGCGGGCGGACTAGCGGGAGGGGGCGGCAATGAGCAGTTCTTC
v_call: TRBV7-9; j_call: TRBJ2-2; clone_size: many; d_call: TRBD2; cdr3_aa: CASSPALADNTGELFF; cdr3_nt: TGTGCCAGCAGCCCTGCTCTAGCGGATAACACCGGGGAGCTGTTTTTT
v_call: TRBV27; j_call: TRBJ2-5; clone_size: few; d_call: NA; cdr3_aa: CASSPTPSQETQYF; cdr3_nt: TGTGCCAGCAGTCCCACACCGAGCCAAGAGACCCAGTACTTC
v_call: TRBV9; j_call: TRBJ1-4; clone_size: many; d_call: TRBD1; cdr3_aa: CASSEGQKNEKLFF; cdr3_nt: TGTGCCAGCAGCGAGGGACAGAAAAATGAAAAACTGTTTTTT
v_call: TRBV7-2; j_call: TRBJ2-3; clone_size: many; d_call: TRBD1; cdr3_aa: CASSDRAGPDTQYF; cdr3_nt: TGTGCCAGCTCCGACAGGGCAGGTCCAGATACGCAGTATTTT
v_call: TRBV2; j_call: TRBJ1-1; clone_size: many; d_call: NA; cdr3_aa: CASSEGQYEAFF; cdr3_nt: TGTGCCAGCAGCGAAGGGCAGTATGAAGCTTTCTTT
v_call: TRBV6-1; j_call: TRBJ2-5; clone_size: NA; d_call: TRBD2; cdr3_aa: CASSELSGGPETQYF; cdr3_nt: TGTGCCAGCAGTGAACTTAGCGGGGGGCCAGAGACCCAGTACTTC
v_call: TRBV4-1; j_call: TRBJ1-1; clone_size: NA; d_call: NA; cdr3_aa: CASSQALGGGEAFF; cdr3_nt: TGCGCCAGCAGCCAAGCTCTGGGCGGGGGTGAAGCTTTCTTT
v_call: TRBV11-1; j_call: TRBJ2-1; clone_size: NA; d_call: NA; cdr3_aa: CASSAWGGAHNEQFF; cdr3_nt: TGTGCCAGCAGCGCGTGGGGGGGGGCCCACAATGAGCAGTTCTTC
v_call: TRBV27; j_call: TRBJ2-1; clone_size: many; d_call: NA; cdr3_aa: CASSLISRAYNEQFF; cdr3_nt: TGTGCCAGCAGTTTGATTAGCAGGGCGTACAATGAGCAGTTCTTC
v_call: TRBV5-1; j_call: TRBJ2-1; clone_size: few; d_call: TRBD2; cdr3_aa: CASSLNSGGSYNEQFF; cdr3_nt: TGTGCCAGCAGCTTGAACAGCGGGGGGTCCTACAATGAGCAGTTCTTC
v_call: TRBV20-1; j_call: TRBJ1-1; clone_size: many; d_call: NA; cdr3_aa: CSAHMDTEAFF; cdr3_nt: TGCAGTGCTCATATGGACACTGAAGCTTTCTTT
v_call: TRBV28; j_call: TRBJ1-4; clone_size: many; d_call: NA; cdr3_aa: CASSAGTPEKLFF; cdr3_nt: TGTGCCAGCAGTGCCGGGACGCCTGAAAAACTGTTTTTT
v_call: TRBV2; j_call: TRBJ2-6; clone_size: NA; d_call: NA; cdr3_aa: CASRELVSGANVLTF; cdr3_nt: TGTGCCAGCAGGGAACTGGTCTCTGGGGCCAACGTCCTGACTTTC
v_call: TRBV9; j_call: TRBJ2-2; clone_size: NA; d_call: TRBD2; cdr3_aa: CASSVRTSGAGELFF; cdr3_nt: TGTGCCAGCAGCGTTAGGACTAGCGGGGCCGGGGAGCTGTTTTTT
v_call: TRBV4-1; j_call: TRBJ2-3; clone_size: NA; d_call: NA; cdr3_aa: CASSQASSTDTQYF; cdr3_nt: TGCGCCAGCAGCCAAGCCTCTAGCACAGATACGCAGTATTTT
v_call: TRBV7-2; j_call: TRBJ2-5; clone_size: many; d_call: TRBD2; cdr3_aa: CASSSSGPKETQYF; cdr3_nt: TGTGCCAGCAGCTCTAGCGGGCCGAAAGAGACCCAGTACTTC
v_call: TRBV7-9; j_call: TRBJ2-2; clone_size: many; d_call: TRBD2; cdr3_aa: CASSLGAGVDGELFF; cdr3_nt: TGTGCCAGCAGCTTAGGTGCGGGAGTGGACGGGGAGCTGTTTTTT
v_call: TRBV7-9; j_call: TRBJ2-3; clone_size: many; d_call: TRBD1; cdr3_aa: CASRRGKGGETDTQYF; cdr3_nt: TGTGCCAGCAGGAGGGGTAAAGGGGGCGAAACAGATACGCAGTATTTT
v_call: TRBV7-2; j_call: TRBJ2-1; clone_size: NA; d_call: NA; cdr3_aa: CASSRQGSSYNEQFF; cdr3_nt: TGTGCCAGCAGCCGTCAGGGGAGCTCCTACAATGAGCAGTTCTTC
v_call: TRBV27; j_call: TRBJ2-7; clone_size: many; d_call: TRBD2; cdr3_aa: CASSSARTSGSYEQYF; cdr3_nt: TGTGCCAGCAGTTCGGCCCGGACTAGCGGTTCCTACGAGCAGTACTTC
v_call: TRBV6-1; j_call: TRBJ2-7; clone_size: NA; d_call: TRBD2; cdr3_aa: CASSEIPSGEGSYEQYF; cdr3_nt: TGTGCCAGCAGTGAGATTCCGTCCGGGGAGGGCTCCTACGAGCAGTACTTC
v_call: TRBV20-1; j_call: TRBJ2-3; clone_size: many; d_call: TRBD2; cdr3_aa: CSARAPSGGTDTQYF; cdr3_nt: TGCAGTGCTAGAGCCCCTAGCGGGGGGACAGATACGCAGTATTTT
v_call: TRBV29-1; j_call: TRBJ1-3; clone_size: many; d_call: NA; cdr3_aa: CAAGVGGNTIYF; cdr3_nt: TGCGCCGCTGGAGTCGGTGGAAACACCATATATTTT
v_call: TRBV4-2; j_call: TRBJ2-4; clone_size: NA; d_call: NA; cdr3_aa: CASSQDGRRENIQYF; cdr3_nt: TGTGCCAGCAGCCAAGATGGGAGGAGGGAAAACATTCAGTACTTC
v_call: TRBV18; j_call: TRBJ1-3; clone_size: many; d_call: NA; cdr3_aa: CASSPQRTHHLSGNTIYF; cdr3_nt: TGTGCCAGCTCACCTCAAAGGACCCACCATCTCTCTGGAAACACCATATATTTT